This T cell receptor beta chain was obtained from a study of OX40 agonist ivuxolimab in advanced cancers. Study conclusions and caveats: Within 6 weeks, CD4+ and CD8+ blood T cells expanded clonally at 0.1 to 3.0 mg/kg. Expanded clones belonging to CD8+ T cells outnumbered, on average, those of CD4+.

Only in-frame clones appear in the TCRdb table, and some are missing; sequencing was by immunoSEQ multiplex PCR. The sample has around 100,000 clones; 90% to 95% are singletons. J lost 2 bases, V lost 4 bases, and 11 bases had no gene match. The CDR3 is 17 residues long. Germline loops: CDR1 SGDLS, CDR2 YYNGEE. In regard to this clone: Its antigen is unknown.

The chain carries TRBV9 and TRBJ2-2; TRBD2 aligns across 7 bases. The source is an adult with an advanced solid tumor such as melanoma, head and neck, liver or kidney cancer. Sequencing used CD4+ or CD8+ T cells sorted from blood, obtained in a trial of the OX40 agonist ivuxolimab. The CDR3 loop is CASSPPRWGGNTGELFF. DNA of the CDR3: TGTGCCAGCAGCCCCCCGAGGTGGGGGGGAAACACCGGGGAGCTGTTTTTT.